The rows below give T cell receptor beta chains drawn from one sample of a study of Ad26.COV2.S vaccination and SARS-CoV-2 variants. Produced via immunoSEQ multiplex PCR; TCRdb's table is partial and in-frame only. The sample shows about 440,000 clones, 90% of them seen only once. The sample was peripheral blood, taken in a trial of Ad26.COV2.S vaccine versus placebo. These receptors all stem from a person aged 18-65 years who received the Ad26.COV2.S COVID-19 vaccine or a placebo. Both conserved end residues are part of each CDR3. Fields, in order: D gene, V gene, clone size, J gene, CDR3 protein, CDR3 DNA. A D gene is named only where the DNA matches it firmly. Only part of the rows carry a size: once, few, many, or a class if the clone is expanded.

NA	TRBV7-2	NA	TRBJ2-6	CASSLASSSGANVLTF	TGTGCCAGCAGCTTAGCTTCCTCCTCTGGGGCCAACGTCCTGACTTTC
NA	TRBV6-2/TRBV6-3	NA	TRBJ2-5	CASSSWTIQETQYF	TGTGCCAGCAGTTCCTGGACAATCCAAGAGACCCAGTACTTC
TRBD2	TRBV7-6	NA	TRBJ2-3	CASSPLAGGFTDTQYF	TGTGCCAGCAGCCCCCTAGCGGGAGGATTCACAGATACGCAGTATTTT
NA	TRBV29-1	NA	TRBJ2-1	CSVEESYNEQFF	TGCAGCGTTGAAGAATCCTACAATGAGCAGTTCTTC
NA	TRBV28	NA	TRBJ2-7	CASSLRLGEQYF	TGTGCCAGCAGTTTACGGCTGGGCGAGCAGTACTTC
NA	TRBV19	NA	TRBJ1-4	CASSIGLATNEKLFF	TGTGCCAGTAGTATCGGGCTTGCAACTAATGAAAAACTGTTTTTT
TRBD2	TRBV5-1	NA	TRBJ2-1	CASSLTSASYNEQFF	TGCGCCAGCAGCTTAACTAGCGCCTCCTACAATGAGCAGTTCTTC
NA	TRBV5-1	once	TRBJ1-6	CASSAGGGRNSPLHF	TGCGCCAGCAGCGCCGGGGGAGGGAGAAATTCACCCCTCCACTTT
NA	TRBV12-3/TRBV12-4	NA	TRBJ1-5	CASSLAVQPQHF	TGTGCCAGCAGTTTAGCAGTCCAGCCCCAGCATTTT
NA	TRBV5-1	NA	TRBJ2-3	CASRNSRSSQHTQYF	TGCGCCAGCAGGAACTCCCGCTCTAGCCAACATACGCAGTATTTT
NA	TRBV7-2	NA	TRBJ2-5	CASSQPAGGETQYF	TGTGCCAGCAGCCAGCCGGCAGGGGGGGAGACCCAGTACTTC
TRBD2	TRBV19	NA	TRBJ2-1	CASSRTSVYNEQFF	TGTGCCAGTAGCCGGACTAGCGTTTACAATGAGCAGTTCTTC
TRBD1	TRBV28	NA	TRBJ1-4	CASSPAPGTGHEKLFF	TGTGCCAGCAGTCCGGCACCGGGGACAGGACATGAAAAACTGTTTTTT
NA	TRBV2	NA	TRBJ1-4	CASSEAVGEKLFF	TGTGCCAGCAGTGAAGCGGTAGGGGAAAAACTGTTTTTT
NA	TRBV28	NA	TRBJ2-3	CASSFLWGVGAQYF	TGTGCCAGCAGTTTCTTATGGGGGGTAGGTGCGCAGTATTTT
NA	TRBV6-2/TRBV6-3	NA	TRBJ2-7	CASSHKQLLLVGNEQYF	TGTGCCAGCAGTCATAAACAACTACTACTTGTCGGCAACGAGCAGTACTTC
NA	TRBV7-2	NA	TRBJ1-2	CASSSPGTYGYTF	TGTGCCAGCAGCTCCCCCGGCACCTATGGCTACACCTTC
NA	TRBV2	once	TRBJ1-2	CASSELPRPGLVGYTF	TGTGCCAGCAGTGAATTACCCCGGCCAGGCTTGGTTGGCTACACCTTC
NA	TRBV4-3	NA	TRBJ2-3	CASSTRTQDTQYF	TGCGCCAGCAGCACTCGGACGCAAGATACGCAGTATTTT
NA	TRBV27	NA	TRBJ2-7	CATHLWDEQYF	TGTGCCACCCATCTTTGGGACGAGCAGTACTTC
NA	TRBV11-1	NA	TRBJ2-1	CASSLRGSYNEQFF	TGTGCCAGCAGCCTACGAGGGTCCTACAATGAGCAGTTCTTC
TRBD2	TRBV6-4	NA	TRBJ2-3	CASSEGTSGRDTQYF	TGTGCCAGCAGTGAGGGGACTAGCGGGAGAGATACGCAGTATTTT
NA	TRBV28	NA	TRBJ1-5	CASSLFVGDSNQPQHF	TGTGCCAGCAGTTTATTTGTCGGGGACAGCAATCAGCCCCAGCATTTT
NA	TRBV11-2	NA	TRBJ2-7	CASSFIAGSYEQYF	TGTGCCAGCAGCTTTATAGCAGGCTCCTACGAGCAGTACTTC
NA	TRBV27	NA	TRBJ2-7	CASSPQGRSPSYEQYF	TGTGCCAGCAGTCCACAGGGAAGGTCACCCTCCTACGAGCAGTACTTC
TRBD2	TRBV7-3	once	TRBJ2-1	CASSVSGRANEQFF	TGTGCCAGCAGCGTCAGCGGGAGAGCAAATGAGCAGTTCTTC
NA	TRBV14	NA	TRBJ2-2	CASSQDGGTGELFF	TGTGCCAGCAGCCAAGATGGGGGCACCGGGGAGCTGTTTTTT
NA	TRBV28	few	TRBJ1-6	CASSLGYGDSPLHF	TGTGCCAGCAGTTTAGGTTACGGGGATTCACCCCTCCACTTT
NA	TRBV28	NA	TRBJ2-7	CASSLDPRSSYEQYF	TGTGCCAGCAGCCTGGACCCCCGGAGCTCCTACGAGCAGTACTTC
TRBD1	TRBV7-2	NA	TRBJ1-1	CASSPGTAYTEAFF	TGTGCCAGCAGCCCTGGGACAGCCTACACTGAAGCTTTCTTT
NA	TRBV7-3	NA	TRBJ2-7	CASSLTPSWDEQYF	TGTGCCAGCAGCTTAACCCCTTCCTGGGACGAGCAGTACTTC
TRBD1	TRBV27	NA	TRBJ2-7	CASSLVWAGGNEQYF	TGTGCCAGCAGTTTAGTTTGGGCAGGGGGTAACGAGCAGTACTTC
NA	TRBV7-2	NA	TRBJ2-1	CASSLGPTGFSSYNEQFF	TGTGCCAGCAGCTTAGGTCCAACAGGGTTCAGCTCCTACAATGAGCAGTTCTTC
TRBD1	TRBV18	few	TRBJ1-3	CASSQGQKSGNTIYF	TGTGCCAGCTCACAGGGACAGAAGTCTGGAAACACCATATATTTT
TRBD2	TRBV7-2	NA	TRBJ2-7	CASSLGATSVTYEQYF	TGTGCCAGCAGCTTAGGGGCGACTAGCGTCACCTACGAGCAGTACTTC
NA	TRBV7-8	NA	TRBJ2-7	CASSLTSSYEQYF	TGTGCCAGCAGCTTGACTAGCTCCTACGAGCAGTACTTC
NA	TRBV21-1	NA	TRBJ2-3	CASGKSGSDTQYF	TGTGCCAGCGGCAAATCAGGGTCAGATACGCAGTATTTT
TRBD2	TRBV5-4	NA	TRBJ2-7	CASSFTSGRAGEQYF	TGTGCCAGCAGCTTCACTAGCGGGAGGGCGGGGGAGCAGTACTTC
NA	TRBV6-5	NA	TRBJ2-7	CASNRLSYEQYF	TGTGCCAGCAACCGTCTCTCCTACGAGCAGTACTTC
NA	TRBV15	few	TRBJ2-7	CATSREGSGSYSYEQYF	TGTGCCACCAGCAGAGAAGGCAGTGGGAGTTACTCCTACGAGCAGTACTTC
NA	TRBV7-8	NA	TRBJ1-1	CASSARTVVGANTEAFF	TGTGCCAGCAGCGCCCGGACAGTCGTTGGAGCGAACACTGAAGCTTTCTTT
TRBD1	TRBV28	NA	TRBJ1-4	CASSRPIQGADEKLFF	TGTGCCAGCAGTCGACCGATACAGGGGGCAGACGAAAAACTGTTTTTT
NA	TRBV13	NA	TRBJ1-1	CASSHSNSGASAFF	TGTGCCAGCAGCCATTCAAACTCGGGGGCGTCGGCTTTCTTT
NA	TRBV11-2	NA	TRBJ2-7	CASSLHDSYEQYF	TGTGCCAGCAGCTTACACGACTCCTACGAGCAGTACTTC
TRBD2	TRBV7-9	NA	TRBJ2-3	CASSFLADTDTQYF	TGTGCCAGCAGCTTCCTAGCGGACACAGATACGCAGTATTTT
TRBD2	TRBV15	NA	TRBJ2-5	CATRSGSQGETQYF	TGTGCCACCCGTAGCGGGTCCCAGGGAGAGACCCAGTACTTC
NA	TRBV6-5	once	TRBJ2-1	CASSYSIPGYEQFF	TGTGCCAGCAGTTACTCGATCCCAGGCTATGAGCAGTTCTTC
NA	TRBV2	NA	TRBJ1-5	CASSEGSGNQPQHF	TGTGCCAGCAGTGAAGGGTCTGGCAATCAGCCCCAGCATTTT
NA	TRBV6-6	NA	TRBJ1-2	CASSYSTAGDYGYTF	TGTGCCAGCAGTTACTCGACTGCAGGGGACTATGGCTACACCTTC
TRBD2	TRBV6-2/TRBV6-3	NA	TRBJ2-3	CASSYLSGGLTDTQYF	TGTGCCAGCAGTTACCTATCGGGAGGGTTGACAGATACGCAGTATTTT
NA	TRBV12-3/TRBV12-4	NA	TRBJ1-1	CASRPRGNTEAFF	TGTGCCAGCAGACCCAGGGGGAACACTGAAGCTTTCTTT
TRBD1	TRBV29-1	NA	TRBJ2-2	CSVESGTVNTGELFF	TGCAGCGTTGAGTCCGGGACAGTGAACACCGGGGAGCTGTTTTTT
TRBD1	TRBV2	NA	TRBJ2-7	CASRDRADEQYF	TGTGCCAGCAGGGACAGGGCCGACGAGCAGTACTTC
TRBD1	TRBV28	NA	TRBJ2-5	CASSWNRGPLQETQYF	TGTGCCAGCAGTTGGAACAGGGGACCTTTGCAAGAGACCCAGTACTTC
NA	TRBV11-1	NA	TRBJ2-3	CASSTDGKSTDTQYF	TGTGCCAGCAGCACGGACGGAAAAAGCACAGATACGCAGTATTTT
NA	TRBV6-2/TRBV6-3	NA	TRBJ1-5	CASSFLGQSSNQPQHF	TGTGCCAGCAGTTTTCTAGGACAGAGTAGCAATCAGCCCCAGCATTTT
NA	TRBV15	NA	TRBJ2-1	CATSFPGSEQFF	TGTGCCACCAGCTTTCCGGGAAGTGAGCAGTTCTTC
NA	TRBV6-5	NA	TRBJ2-7	CASREMDSPYEQYF	TGTGCCAGCAGGGAGATGGACAGCCCCTACGAGCAGTACTTC
TRBD2	TRBV7-2	NA	TRBJ2-1	CASSSTSGLYNEQFF	TGTGCCAGCAGCTCGACTAGCGGGCTCTACAATGAGCAGTTCTTC